Shown below are 26 T cell receptor beta chains from a single sample sequenced in a study of cytomegalovirus exposure and HLA in healthy donors. The PCR contained 60 Vbeta and 13 Jbeta primers. The method was immunoSEQ multiplex PCR; TCRdb's version includes in-frame clones alone and lacks a portion of them. The sample includes around 170,000 clones, more than 75% seen only once; the top ten take around 0.75%. Input material: PBMCs. The receptor set was obtained from a woman aged 18-29 years in good health and CMV-seronegative.

The rearrangement links TRBV6-5 to TRBJ1-3; D remains unclear. V was pared by 5 bases and J by 0 bases, with 8 bases between. Germline V gives CDR1 MNHEY, CDR2 SVGAGI. The CDR3 length is 14 residues. This chain's CDR3 is CASSLRRSGNTIYF. CDR3 sequence (DNA): TGTGCCAGCAGTCTACGCCGCTCTGGAAACACCATATATTTT.

The chain is built from TRBV6-5 and TRBJ1-1; TRBD1 agrees at 9 bases. The V and J ends lost 0 bases and 8 bases, in that order; junction bases with no gene match: 7. The CDR3 contains 15 residues. Per the germline V gene, CDR1 is MNHEY and CDR2 is SVGAGI. CDR3 region: CASSYSSGTGLEAFF. CDR3 coding DNA: TGTGCCAGCAGTTACTCCTCCGGGACAGGGCTCGAAGCTTTCTTT.

The J gene is TRBJ1-5, the V gene TRBV6-1, with TRBD1 matching over 8 bases. This CDR3 comprises 19 residues. Germline values: CDR1 MNHNS, CDR2 SASEGT. V lost 2 bases, J lost 0 bases, and 12 bases stayed unmatched. CDR3 coding DNA: TGTGCCAGCAGTGAACGGGACAGGACCATTTCATATAGCAATCAGCCCCAGCATTTT. Translated, it gives CASSERDRTISYSNQPQHF.

The rearrangement joins TRBV7-6 to TRBJ1-2; TRBD1 is a possible D gene (5 bases). V lost 3 bases to trimming and J lost 5 bases, with 19 bases between them. The CDR3 contains 16 residues. Germline-derived CDR1 and CDR2 are SGHVS and FNYEAQ. The CDR3 nucleotides read TGTGCCAGCAGCTTTTATATTGACAGCCCGATTTATGGCTACACCTTC. Translated: CASSFYIDSPIYGYTF.

This sequence joins TRBV28 and TRBJ2-4; 9 nucleotides align to TRBD2. Germline CDR1 and CDR2: MDHEN and SYDVKM. V lost 7 bases to trimming and J lost 2 bases; unmatched junction nucleotides: 6. CDR3 length: 15 residues. The CDR3: CASTAGGHSKNIQYF. DNA for the CDR3: TGTGCCAGCACGGCGGGAGGGCACTCCAAAAACATTCAGTACTTC.

J is TRBJ2-5 and V is TRBV6-5; tentative D call: TRBD1 (5 bases). The J call may be faulty, since TRBJ2-7 better matches the DNA end. CDR3 length equals 12 residues. Germline CDR1 and CDR2: MNHEY and SVGAGI. The DNA of the CDR3 is TGTGCCACCCAGGGAAGGCGGTACGAGCAGTACTTC. Translated, it gives CATQGRRYEQYF.

This clone appeared a few times. The V call is TRBV6-1, the J call TRBJ2-7, with 8 nucleotides matching TRBD1. V shed 6 bases and J 3 bases; nucleotides not matched to a gene: 10. The CDR3 runs 15 residues. From germline, CDR1 is MNHNS and CDR2 SASEGT. The CDR3 loop is CASRTDRGQGYEQYF. DNA of the CDR3: TGTGCCAGCAGAACCGACAGGGGTCAGGGCTACGAGCAGTACTTC.

The chain uses TRBV27 and TRBJ2-5; 8 nucleotides line up with TRBD1. The CDR3 is 17 amino acids. Germline V lookup: CDR1 MNHEY, CDR2 SMNVEV (reference sequence). V lost 5 bases and J lost 1; bases outside the gene matches: 12. CDR3: CASSILSQDRVQETQYF. The CDR3 nucleotides read TGTGCCAGCAGTATCCTATCCCAGGACAGGGTCCAAGAGACCCAGTACTTC.

The rearrangement links TRBV6-1 to TRBJ1-2, with 7 bases fitting TRBD1. CDR1 is MNHNS, CDR2 SASEGT, per germline. CDR3 length: 14 amino acids. J gave up 4 bases and V 8 bases, and 10 bases lay outside the gene matches. The CDR3 sequence: CASARPGQLYGYTF. The CDR3 region has the DNA TGTGCCAGCGCCAGGCCGGGACAGCTCTATGGCTACACCTTC.

The chain combines TRBV6-5 with TRBJ2-3; 12 bases are shared with TRBD2. The ends lost 6 bases at V and 4 bases at J; junction bases unmatched: 5. CDR1 and CDR2 from the germline V gene are MNHEY and SVGAGI. The CDR3 loop spans 15 amino acids. The CDR3 spells CASRTSGRFADTQYF. The CDR3 DNA reads as TGTGCCAGCAGAACTAGCGGGAGGTTTGCAGATACGCAGTATTTT.

This clone was seen once. The chain is built from TRBV7-9 and TRBJ2-2; 13 bases are shared with TRBD2. The V gene end was trimmed by 6 bases and the J gene end by 6 bases; junction bases not matched to a gene: 10. This CDR3 comprises 17 residues. CDR1 SEHNR and CDR2 FQNEAQ come from the germline V gene (reference sequence). The CDR3 bases are TGTGCCAGCAGTCGAGGACTAGCGGGAGTTTGGGCCGGGGAGCTGTTTTTT. It translates to CASSRGLAGVWAGELFF. Full variable domain (missing parts from reference TRBV7-9 and TRBJ2-2): DTGVSQNPRHKITKRGQNVTFRCDPISEHNRLYWYRQTLGQGPEFLTYFQNEAQLEKSRLLSDRFSAERPKGSFSTLEIQRTEQGDSAMYLCASSRGLAGVWAGELFFGEGSRLTVL.

The chain is built from TRBV7-9 and TRBJ2-1, with no clear D. With 4 bases removed from V and 5 bases from J, the gap between germline ends came to 3 bases. The germline V gene has CDR1 SEHNR and CDR2 FQNEAQ (reference sequence). The CDR3 spans 11 residues. Here the CDR3 DNA reads TGTGCCAGCAGCTCGGACAATGAGCAGTTCTTC. Its translation is CASSSDNEQFF. Full variable domain (rest looked up from reference TRBV7-9 and TRBJ2-1): DTGVSQNPRHKITKRGQNVTFRCDPISEHNRLYWYRQTLGQGPEFLTYFQNEAQLEKSRLLSDRFSAERPKGSFSTLEIQRTEQGDSAMYLCASSSDNEQFFGPGTRLTVL.

The chain uses TRBV11-2 and TRBJ2-5, with a weak D call TRBD2 (7 bases). The ends were cut back, 4 bases at V and 5 bases at J, with 23 bases in the middle. CDR1 SGHAT and CDR2 FQNNGV come from the germline V gene. The CDR3 extends over 17 amino acids. CDR3 sequence: CASSSGGGGGPDETQYF. CDR3 DNA sequence: TGTGCCAGCAGCTCAGGAGGAGGGGGAGGGCCAGATGAGACCCAGTACTTC.

This chain uses TRBV7-3 with TRBJ2-1, with TRBD2 as a possible D gene (6 bases). The V end was cut by 6 bases, the J end by 8 bases, with 26 bases between. CDR1 and CDR2 (germline): SGHTA, FQGTGA. CDR3 length: 17 residues. Here the CDR3 DNA reads TGTGCCAGCAGTTCCCGAGGTAGCGGAGGAGTCGGGGATGAGCAGTTCTTC. This encodes CASSSRGSGGVGDEQFF.

The chain links TRBV6-1 to TRBJ2-7; maybe TRBD1 (7 bases). Germline assignment: CDR1 MNHNS and CDR2 SASEGT. The CDR3 covers 15 residues. The germline V and J ends were trimmed by 0 bases and 3 bases, with 12 bases remaining between them. CDR3 in DNA: TGTGCCAGCAGTGAAGCCGGACAGGAGGGCTACGAGCAGTACTTC. Translated: CASSEAGQEGYEQYF.

This clone was found a few times. The chain is built from TRBV28 and TRBJ1-1; D gene ambiguous. The CDR3 has 13 residues. The germline CDR1 and CDR2 sequences are MDHEN and SYDVKM. Trimming took 2 bases from V and 3 from J, leaving 7 bases between them. The CDR3 nucleotides read TGTGCCAGCAGTTTAGTCCCGGACACTGAAGCTTTCTTT. This translates into CASSLVPDTEAFF. Drawing the rest from reference TRBV28 and TRBJ1-1, the complete variable domain is DVKVTQSSRYLVKRTGEKVFLECVQDMDHENMFWYRQDPGLGLRLIYFSYDVKMKEKGDIPEGYSVSREKKERFSLILESASTNQTSMYLCASSLVPDTEAFFGQGTRLTVV.

V gene TRBV20-1 combines with J gene TRBJ2-1; D might be TRBD2 (5 bases). The CDR3 runs to 11 residues. In germline, CDR1 is DFQATT, CDR2 SNEGSKA (reference sequence). Between the trimmed V and J ends, which lost 4 bases and 9 bases, there was a span of 10 bases. In DNA form, the CDR3 reads TGCAGTGCTATCGGTGGAGGTGAGCAGTTCTTC. Translated, it gives CSAIGGGEQFF.

CDR3 in DNA: TGTGCCATCAGTCCGGGACAGGGTGCAGTAGACTATGGCTACACCTTC. As protein: CAISPGQGAVDYGYTF. V gene TRBV10-3 combines with J gene TRBJ1-2, with TRBD1 identical over 9 bases. The CDR3 has 16 amino acids. The junction had 10 bases not matched to a gene; V was cut back by 5 bases and J by 3 bases. Germline lookup yields CDR1 ENHRY and CDR2 SYGVKD.

The chain couples TRBV28 to TRBJ1-2; no clear D. Germline V gene lookup returns CDR1 MDHEN and CDR2 SYDVKM. Trimming took off 6 bases at V and 1 base at J, with 9 bases between the two ends. The CDR3 consists of 13 residues. The CDR3 nucleotides are TGTGCCAGCAGACGGTCGCATAACTATGGCTACACCTTC. This sequence encodes CASRRSHNYGYTF.

The genes are TRBV5-1 and TRBJ2-7; 7 bases align to TRBD2. Germline V gene data show CDR1 as SGHRS and CDR2 as YFSETQ. V lost 3 bases and J lost 3; bases outside the gene matches: 3. This CDR3 has 13 amino acids. The CDR3 bases are TGCGCCAGCAGCTGGGGGGGGGACTACGAGCAGTACTTC. Protein sequence: CASSWGGDYEQYF.

The chain recombines TRBV15 with TRBJ1-4; D may be TRBD1 (5 bases). Germline CDR1 is LNHNV and CDR2 is YYDKDF (reference sequence). V was cut by 0 bases and J by 1 base, with 9 bases left in between. This CDR3 has 16 residues. The DNA for the CDR3 is TGTGCCACCAGCAGAGAGACAGCTAGAACTAATGAAAAACTGTTTTTT. This gives the protein CATSRETARTNEKLFF. The full variable domain, with the rest looked up from reference TRBV15 and TRBJ1-4, is DAMVIQNPRYQVTQFGKPVTLSCSQTLNHNVMYWYQQKSSQAPKLLFHYYDKDFNNEADTPDNFQSRRPNTSFCFLDIRSPGLGDTAMYLCATSRETARTNEKLFFGSGTQLSVL.

The sample holds one count of this clone. The V call is TRBV18, the J call TRBJ2-2; 7 bases map to TRBD2. The CDR3 extends over 17 amino acids. Germline lookup yields CDR1 KGHSH and CDR2 LQKENI. V shed 0 bases and J 5 bases; nucleotides not matched to a gene: 9. CDR3 sequence reads: CASSPPTMYGGTGELFF. CDR3 bases: TGTGCCAGCTCACCACCCACGATGTACGGGGGGACCGGGGAGCTGTTTTTT.

The CDR3 sequence: CASSAPGLAGGQETQYF. The CDR3 DNA follows: TGTGCCAGCAGCGCCCCCGGACTAGCGGGGGGTCAAGAGACCCAGTACTTC. V gene TRBV7-9 combines with J gene TRBJ2-5; TRBD2 matches at 14 bases. There are 17 residues in the CDR3. J lost 2 bases, V lost 5 bases, and 7 bases had no gene match. Per the germline V gene, CDR1 is SEHNR and CDR2 is FQNEAQ (reference sequence).

The rearrangement uses TRBV9 and TRBJ1-1, with no clear D. Germline CDR1 is SGDLS and CDR2 is YYNGEE. There are 15 residues in the CDR3. With 4 bases removed from V and 1 base from J, the gap between germline ends came to 14 bases. In DNA form, the CDR3 reads TGTGCCAGCAGCTTCAGTGGACTGCAGAACACTGAAGCTTTCTTT. Protein sequence: CASSFSGLQNTEAFF.

The J gene is TRBJ1-5, the V gene TRBV11-2, with D possibly matching TRBD1 (5 bases). This CDR3 has 13 amino acids. Germline CDR1 is SGHAT and CDR2 is FQNNGV. V was trimmed by 2 bases and J by 6 bases, leaving 8 bases between them. The CDR3 region has the DNA TGTGCCAGCAGCTTAAGTGGGGCTCAGCCCCAGCATTTT. Translation: CASSLSGAQPQHF.

The table lists this clone with a few counts. J is TRBJ1-2 and V is TRBV10-1; 8 positions match TRBD1. Germline trimming cut 9 bases from V and 3 bases from J; bases unmatched to any gene: 9. The CDR3 contains 14 residues. Germline assignment: CDR1 WNHNN and CDR2 SYGVQD (reference sequence). CDR3: CARIGDRCYYGYTF. Here the CDR3 DNA reads TGCGCCAGGATTGGGGACAGGTGCTACTATGGCTACACCTTC.